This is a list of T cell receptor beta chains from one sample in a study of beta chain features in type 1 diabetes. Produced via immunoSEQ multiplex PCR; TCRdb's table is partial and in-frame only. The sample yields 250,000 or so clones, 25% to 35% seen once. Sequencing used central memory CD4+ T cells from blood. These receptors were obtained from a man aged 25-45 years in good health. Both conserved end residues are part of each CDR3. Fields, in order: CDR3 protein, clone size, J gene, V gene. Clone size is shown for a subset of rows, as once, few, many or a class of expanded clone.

cdr3_aa: CASSQDTRTGYYGYTF
clone_size: few
j_call: TRBJ1-2
v_call: TRBV14

cdr3_aa: CASSWGGTSGNEQFF
clone_size: NA
j_call: TRBJ2-1
v_call: TRBV9

cdr3_aa: CASSLGGEAGANVLTF
clone_size: few
j_call: TRBJ2-6
v_call: TRBV28

cdr3_aa: CASSYLGNTEAFF
clone_size: few
j_call: TRBJ1-1
v_call: TRBV6-6

cdr3_aa: CASSVGGVSYNEQFF
clone_size: few
j_call: TRBJ2-1
v_call: TRBV2

cdr3_aa: CASSAIAGVTYNEQFF
clone_size: few
j_call: TRBJ2-1
v_call: TRBV6-1

cdr3_aa: CSGGQGDGNGYTF
clone_size: few
j_call: TRBJ1-2
v_call: TRBV29-1

cdr3_aa: CASSQQPHGNTEAFF
clone_size: NA
j_call: TRBJ1-1
v_call: TRBV11-2

cdr3_aa: CASSFRSPEAGELFF
clone_size: NA
j_call: TRBJ2-2
v_call: TRBV7-9

cdr3_aa: CASRQVAEQFF
clone_size: few
j_call: TRBJ2-1
v_call: TRBV7-9

cdr3_aa: CAISESRATPLFF
clone_size: few
j_call: TRBJ2-1
v_call: TRBV10-3

cdr3_aa: CASSDWGGETQYF
clone_size: NA
j_call: TRBJ2-5
v_call: TRBV10-2

cdr3_aa: CASRRTEGEDGYTF
clone_size: NA
j_call: TRBJ1-2
v_call: TRBV25-1

cdr3_aa: CSVATVSEQYF
clone_size: NA
j_call: TRBJ2-7
v_call: TRBV29-1

cdr3_aa: CASSLPSYEQYF
clone_size: NA
j_call: TRBJ2-7
v_call: TRBV28

cdr3_aa: CASSLASQRVENSPLHF
clone_size: NA
j_call: TRBJ1-6
v_call: TRBV5-1

cdr3_aa: CAWSLDRYTGELFF
clone_size: NA
j_call: TRBJ2-2
v_call: TRBV30

cdr3_aa: CASSQGTGWEQYF
clone_size: NA
j_call: TRBJ2-7
v_call: TRBV14

cdr3_aa: CSVGQGGGKNIQYF
clone_size: NA
j_call: TRBJ2-4
v_call: TRBV29-1

cdr3_aa: CAWSGLGADQPQHF
clone_size: NA
j_call: TRBJ1-5
v_call: TRBV30

cdr3_aa: CASSPGVGTGQPQHF
clone_size: many
j_call: TRBJ1-5
v_call: TRBV18

cdr3_aa: CASSLQTGEQYF
clone_size: NA
j_call: TRBJ2-7
v_call: TRBV28

cdr3_aa: CASSLDPGTGELFF
clone_size: few
j_call: TRBJ2-2
v_call: TRBV5-1

cdr3_aa: CATRAGPNNYEQYF
clone_size: few
j_call: TRBJ2-7
v_call: TRBV10-3

cdr3_aa: CASSLPAYEQYF
clone_size: few
j_call: TRBJ2-7
v_call: TRBV5-4

cdr3_aa: CASSQDGSNTEAFF
clone_size: few
j_call: TRBJ1-1
v_call: TRBV7-2

cdr3_aa: CASSHATSGDYNEQFF
clone_size: many
j_call: TRBJ2-1
v_call: TRBV14

cdr3_aa: CASSHLQITNTGELFF
clone_size: many
j_call: TRBJ2-2
v_call: TRBV7-2

cdr3_aa: CASSLKGQGGNEQYF
clone_size: NA
j_call: TRBJ2-7
v_call: TRBV5-4

cdr3_aa: CASSLAGVAYNEQFF
clone_size: NA
j_call: TRBJ2-1
v_call: TRBV7-2

cdr3_aa: CASSSMSKVGEQYF
clone_size: few
j_call: TRBJ2-7
v_call: TRBV7-2

cdr3_aa: CATLGRAPSGANVLTF
clone_size: NA
j_call: TRBJ2-6
v_call: TRBV19

cdr3_aa: CASSLAIGRSYNEQFF
clone_size: NA
j_call: TRBJ2-1
v_call: TRBV7-9

cdr3_aa: CATRRGSSTDTQYF
clone_size: NA
j_call: TRBJ2-3
v_call: TRBV6-1

cdr3_aa: CSVHRVNEQFF
clone_size: few
j_call: TRBJ2-1
v_call: TRBV29-1

cdr3_aa: CASGSGGNQPQHF
clone_size: NA
j_call: TRBJ1-5
v_call: TRBV12-5

cdr3_aa: CASSPVNPYEQYF
clone_size: NA
j_call: TRBJ2-7
v_call: TRBV14

cdr3_aa: CAWKGYADTGELFF
clone_size: NA
j_call: TRBJ2-2
v_call: TRBV30

cdr3_aa: CASSSGNTGELFF
clone_size: few
j_call: TRBJ2-2
v_call: TRBV18

cdr3_aa: CASRAGTGNQETQYF
clone_size: NA
j_call: TRBJ2-5
v_call: TRBV2

cdr3_aa: CASSSPQTGKRDTQYF
clone_size: few
j_call: TRBJ2-3
v_call: TRBV27

cdr3_aa: CASSQERQGRGYTGELFF
clone_size: NA
j_call: TRBJ2-2
v_call: TRBV4-3

cdr3_aa: CASSLGQGRDKNIQYF
clone_size: NA
j_call: TRBJ2-4
v_call: TRBV5-4

cdr3_aa: CASSLERQVQYF
clone_size: few
j_call: TRBJ2-4
v_call: TRBV7-2

cdr3_aa: CASSGGTSEGKTYF
clone_size: NA
j_call: TRBJ2-7
v_call: TRBV9

cdr3_aa: CASSPMDSTKPQHF
clone_size: NA
j_call: TRBJ1-5
v_call: TRBV18

cdr3_aa: CSVERGLQETQYF
clone_size: NA
j_call: TRBJ2-5
v_call: TRBV29-1

cdr3_aa: CASSFRGRGGEQYF
clone_size: NA
j_call: TRBJ2-7
v_call: TRBV5-6

cdr3_aa: CASSLAGSHEQYF
clone_size: NA
j_call: TRBJ2-7
v_call: TRBV7-9

cdr3_aa: CASTSTDTQYF
clone_size: NA
j_call: TRBJ2-3
v_call: TRBV5-1

cdr3_aa: CASSQDKGNQPQHF
clone_size: NA
j_call: TRBJ1-5
v_call: TRBV4-2

cdr3_aa: CASSKQGAETQYF
clone_size: NA
j_call: TRBJ2-5
v_call: TRBV2

cdr3_aa: CASRLAWNEQFF
clone_size: NA
j_call: TRBJ2-1
v_call: TRBV28